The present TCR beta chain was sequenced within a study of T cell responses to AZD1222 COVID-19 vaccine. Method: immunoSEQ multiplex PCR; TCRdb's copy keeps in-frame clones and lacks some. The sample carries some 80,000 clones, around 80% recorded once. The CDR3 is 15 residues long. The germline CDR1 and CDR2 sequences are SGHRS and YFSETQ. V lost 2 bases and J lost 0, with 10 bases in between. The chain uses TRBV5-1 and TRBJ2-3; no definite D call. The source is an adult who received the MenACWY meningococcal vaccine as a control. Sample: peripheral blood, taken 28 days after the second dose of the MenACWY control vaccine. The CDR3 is CASSFWMDSTDTQYF. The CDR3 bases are TGCGCCAGCAGCTTCTGGATGGACAGCACAGATACGCAGTATTTT.